Listed below are T cell receptor beta chains from one sample, sequenced in a study of T cells after posttransplantation cyclophosphamide. The protocol was immunoSEQ multiplex PCR, while the TCRdb copy is restricted to in-frame clones and leaves out a portion. This sample has approximately 16,000 clones, with roughly 81% found just once. The sample consisted of CD8+ T cells sorted from PBMCs, taken approximately 2,000 days after a stem cell transplant with posttransplant cyclophosphamide. The receptors shown here come from a female patient between 40 and 50 years old who received an allogeneic stem cell transplant from a related donor, was CMV-positive, and had no GVHD. Some of the T cells may derive from the graft donor. CDR3s include the opening cysteine and the closing phenylalanine or tryptophan.

TRBV5-5 13 CASSLANNQPQHF
TRBV7-3 16 CASSLASRGRIGELFF
TRBV6-6 12 CASSYGEDTQYF
TRBV19 18 CASSQNLGIRGPWAEAFF
TRBV29-1 19 CSVEGLLGRAGGMNTEAFF
TRBV19 16 CASSILHGSDTGELFF
TRBV5-1 16 CASSLGLGQGYSPLHF
TRBV19 15 CASSIAGPSSYEQYF
TRBV7-2 14 CASSHSGYAYEQYF
TRBV15 15 CATRGGLGSGNTIYF
TRBV21-1 16 CASTETGSRGNTEAFF
TRBV4-3 15 CASSQAPGGKAEAFF
TRBV11-2 13 CASSWGTAYEQYF
TRBV5-4 14 CASSLPGTDDEQFF
TRBV7-2 13 CASSLRQGNTIYF
TRBV7-9 16 CASSISSGTGRYEQYF
TRBV7-9 14 CASSPYGGLNEQFF
TRBV5-1 16 CASSLGTSGFTDTQYF
TRBV27 14 CASSSTGQYQPQHF
TRBV5-5 15 CASSSGQGARPEQYF
TRBV5-8 14 CASSFESTNYGYTF
TRBV6-4 16 CASSDFAGGSTGELFF